Described below is a single TCR beta chain sequence and its context. The study ran its PCR with 60 Vbeta and 13 Jbeta primers. Some clones are missing from TCRdb's copy, which holds only in-frame ones; the method was immunoSEQ multiplex PCR. Counted here are 180,000 or so clones, roughly 90% occurring once; the ten biggest clones make up roughly 0.32%. The sample comes from a study of cytomegalovirus exposure and HLA in healthy donors. V was trimmed by 6 bases and J by 6 bases, leaving 15 bases between them. The germline V gene encodes CDR1 MDHEN and CDR2 SYDVKM. The CDR3 totals 14 residues. The chain combines TRBV28 with TRBJ1-3; possible D gene TRBD1, 6 bases. This TCR was sampled from a woman in her twenties or thirties in good health and CMV-seronegative. The sample was PBMCs. CDR3 residues: CASRTTGLPNTIYF. The DNA of the CDR3 is TGTGCCAGCAGAACTACAGGGCTGCCAAACACCATATATTTT.